The text below deals with one T cell receptor (beta chain). The data were taken from a study of CD8 T cells in Susac syndrome. Random hexamers were used to reverse transcribe an amount of roughly 0.5 to 1 ug RNA. TCRdb re-called the immunoSEQ multiplex PCR reads through MiXCR, storing one row per CDR3 protein. The sample has about 300,000 distinct CDR3 sequences, approximately 89% seen once; the top ten hold 0.18%. From blood CD8+ and CD4+ T cells, the TCR beta chain was sequenced. Multiple sclerosis controls were treatment-naive patients with stable or active relapsing-remitting disease. The germline V and J ends were trimmed by 1 base and 9 bases, with 7 bases remaining between them. The CDR3 runs 13 residues.

The rearrangement joins TRBV12-3 or TRBV12-4 to TRBJ1-6; no clear D. This sequence was found in a human donor with multiple sclerosis. The sequenced sample was CD8+ T cells from PBMCs. CDR3 DNA: TGTGCCAGCAGTTTAGGGCTCGGTTCACCCCTCCACTTT. Its translation: CASSLGLGSPLHF.